Listed below are T cell receptor beta chains from one sample, sequenced in a study of OX40 agonist ivuxolimab in advanced cancers. The method was immunoSEQ multiplex PCR; TCRdb's version includes in-frame clones alone and lacks a portion of them. The sample yields fewer than 200,000 clones, 94% seen once. The sample in question was CD4+ or CD8+ T cells sorted from blood, obtained in a trial of the OX40 agonist ivuxolimab. These receptors all come from an adult with an advanced solid tumor such as melanoma, head and neck, liver or kidney cancer. Each CDR3 is given with its conserved first and last residue. A D gene is named only where the DNA matches it firmly. Not every row has a clone size; where given, it reads once, few, many or a size class.

d_call j_call v_call clone_size cdr3_nt cdr3_aa
- TRBJ2-2 TRBV28 once TGTGCCAGCAGCGCACCGGGACATAACACCGGGGAGCTGTTTTTT CASSAPGHNTGELFF
- TRBJ1-3 TRBV9 - TGTGCCAGCAGCGTAGGAATGATTGAGAACACCATATATTTT CASSVGMIENTIYF
- TRBJ2-2 TRBV5-4 - TGTGCCAGCAGCTTGGTTCCCGGGGGAGGCGGGGAGCTGTTTTTT CASSLVPGGGGELFF
TRBD1 TRBJ1-2 TRBV9 - TGTGCCAGCAGCGTCCGGGACAGGGGTGTGGGTTATGGCTACACCTTC CASSVRDRGVGYGYTF
TRBD2 TRBJ2-3 TRBV7-3 - TGTGCCAGCAGCTTAAATCCAGCGGGAGTATCAGATACGCAGTATTTT CASSLNPAGVSDTQYF
- TRBJ1-2 TRBV7-2 - TGTGCCAGCAGCTTAGTCTTGGGGGGGGCTGATGGCTACACCTTC CASSLVLGGADGYTF
- TRBJ1-3 TRBV27 - TGTGCCAGCAGTTCCGGGTTCGGCAGGCAGACGTCTGGAAACACCATATATTTT CASSSGFGRQTSGNTIYF
- TRBJ2-3 TRBV19 - TGTGCCAGTATTGGACTTAGCACAGATACGCAGTATTTT CASIGLSTDTQYF
- TRBJ1-1 TRBV7-8 once TGTGCCAGCAGCCCAGGGAACTTGGGGACTGAAGCTTTCTTT CASSPGNLGTEAFF
- TRBJ2-7 TRBV10-3 - TGTGCCATCAGTGAGTTTGGCTACGAGCAGTACTTC CAISEFGYEQYF
- TRBJ2-1 TRBV30 - TGTGCCTGGAAGGCTCGGTACAATGAGCAGTTCTTC CAWKARYNEQFF
TRBD1 TRBJ1-4 TRBV5-1 - TGCGCCAGCAGCCTCGGGGACAGCAATGAAAAACTGTTTTTT CASSLGDSNEKLFF
TRBD1 TRBJ1-3 TRBV5-1 - TGCGCCAGCAGCTTAAACGGACAGGGGGCCTCTGGAAACACCATATATTTT CASSLNGQGASGNTIYF
- TRBJ1-1 TRBV27 - TGTGCCAGCATCTTACTCGGTCGGGGTGAAGCTTTCTTT CASILLGRGEAFF